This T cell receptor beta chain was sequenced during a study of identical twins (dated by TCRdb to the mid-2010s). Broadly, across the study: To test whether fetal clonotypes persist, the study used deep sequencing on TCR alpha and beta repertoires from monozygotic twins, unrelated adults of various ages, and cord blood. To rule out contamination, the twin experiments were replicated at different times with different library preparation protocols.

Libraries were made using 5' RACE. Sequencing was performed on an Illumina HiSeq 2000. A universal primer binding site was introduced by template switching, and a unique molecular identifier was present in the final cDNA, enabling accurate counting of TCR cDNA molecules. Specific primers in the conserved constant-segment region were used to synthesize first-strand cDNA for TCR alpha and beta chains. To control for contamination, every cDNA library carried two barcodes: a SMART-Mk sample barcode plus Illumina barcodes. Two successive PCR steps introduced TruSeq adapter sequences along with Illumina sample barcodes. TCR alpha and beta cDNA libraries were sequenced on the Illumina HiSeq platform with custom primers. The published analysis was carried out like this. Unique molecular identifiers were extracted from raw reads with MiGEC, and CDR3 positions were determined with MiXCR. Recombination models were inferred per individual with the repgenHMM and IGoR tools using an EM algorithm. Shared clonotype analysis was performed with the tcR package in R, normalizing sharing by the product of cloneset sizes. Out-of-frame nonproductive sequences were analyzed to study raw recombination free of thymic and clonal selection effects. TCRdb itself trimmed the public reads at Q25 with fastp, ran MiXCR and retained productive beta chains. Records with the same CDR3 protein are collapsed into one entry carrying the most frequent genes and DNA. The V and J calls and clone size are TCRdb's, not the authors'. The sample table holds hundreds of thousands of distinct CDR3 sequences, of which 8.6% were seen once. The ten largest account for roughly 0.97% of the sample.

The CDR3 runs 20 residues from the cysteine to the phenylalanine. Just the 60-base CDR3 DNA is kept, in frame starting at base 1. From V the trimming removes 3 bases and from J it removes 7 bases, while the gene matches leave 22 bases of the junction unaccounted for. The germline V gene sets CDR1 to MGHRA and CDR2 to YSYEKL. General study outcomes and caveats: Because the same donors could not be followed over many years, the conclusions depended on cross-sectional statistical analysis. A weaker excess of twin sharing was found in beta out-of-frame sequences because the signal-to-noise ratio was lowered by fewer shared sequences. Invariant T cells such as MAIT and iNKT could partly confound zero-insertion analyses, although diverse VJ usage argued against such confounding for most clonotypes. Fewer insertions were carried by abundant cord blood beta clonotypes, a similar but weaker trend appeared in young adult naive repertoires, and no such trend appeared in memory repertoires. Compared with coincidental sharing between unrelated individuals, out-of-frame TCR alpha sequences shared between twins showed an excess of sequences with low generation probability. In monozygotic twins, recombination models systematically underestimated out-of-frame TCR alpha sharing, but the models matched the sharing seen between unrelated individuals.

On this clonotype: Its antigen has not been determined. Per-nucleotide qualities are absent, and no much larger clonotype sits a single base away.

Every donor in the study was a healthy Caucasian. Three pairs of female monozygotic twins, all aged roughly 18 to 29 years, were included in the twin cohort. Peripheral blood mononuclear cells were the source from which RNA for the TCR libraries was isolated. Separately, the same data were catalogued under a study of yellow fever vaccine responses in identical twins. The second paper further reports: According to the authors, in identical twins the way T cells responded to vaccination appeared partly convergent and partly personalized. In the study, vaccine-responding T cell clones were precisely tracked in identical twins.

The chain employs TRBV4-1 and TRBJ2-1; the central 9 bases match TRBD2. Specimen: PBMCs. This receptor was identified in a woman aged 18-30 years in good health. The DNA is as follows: TGCGCCAGCAGCCAGAACGGATACTACGCGGGAGGGGGTCGGGGGAATGAGCAGTTCTTC. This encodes CASSQNGYYAGGGRGNEQFF.